The rows below give T cell receptor beta chains drawn from one sample of a study of shared clonotypes between healthy human individuals. Produced via immunoSEQ multiplex PCR; TCRdb's table is partial and in-frame only. The repertoire includes approximately 2,000,000 clones, roughly 90% of them detected once, and around 0.35% sits in the top ten. Sequenced: naive CD4+ T cells from PBMCs. The source is a man aged 18 to 29 in good health. Some clones in this sample may be carry-over from other donors' samples. The CDR3 runs from the conserved cysteine through the conserved F or W. Each record gives: J gene, V gene, CDR3 protein.

j_gene: TRBJ2-7
v_gene: TRBV28
CDR3aa: CATSNVLEQYF

j_gene: TRBJ2-3
v_gene: TRBV10-2
CDR3aa: CASSEGYILDTQYF

j_gene: TRBJ2-3
v_gene: TRBV28
CDR3aa: CASSPVGLASDTQYF

j_gene: TRBJ1-1
v_gene: TRBV5-8
CDR3aa: CASRLPGTGGTEAFF

j_gene: TRBJ2-7
v_gene: TRBV5-1
CDR3aa: CASSLSTNRANEQYF

j_gene: TRBJ2-7
v_gene: TRBV6-1
CDR3aa: CASSVGTASSYEQYF

j_gene: TRBJ2-7
v_gene: TRBV7-9
CDR3aa: CASSLGDRVPYEQYF

j_gene: TRBJ2-7
v_gene: TRBV10-2
CDR3aa: CASSEGLLGQYF

j_gene: TRBJ2-3
v_gene: TRBV18
CDR3aa: CASSLAGAGPDTQYF

j_gene: TRBJ2-1
v_gene: TRBV7-3
CDR3aa: CASSPGLAAYNEQFF

j_gene: TRBJ1-1
v_gene: TRBV6-5
CDR3aa: CASRPRQVLNTEAFF

j_gene: TRBJ2-3
v_gene: TRBV30
CDR3aa: CAWSLFGPDTQYF

j_gene: TRBJ2-5
v_gene: TRBV28
CDR3aa: CASRGGVETQYF

j_gene: TRBJ1-3
v_gene: TRBV7-2
CDR3aa: CASSRQGAGNTIYF

j_gene: TRBJ2-5
v_gene: TRBV5-6
CDR3aa: CASSSLTGGEETQYF

j_gene: TRBJ2-6
v_gene: TRBV4-1
CDR3aa: CASSQASFGTGASGANVLTF

j_gene: TRBJ1-1
v_gene: TRBV9
CDR3aa: CASSVAAMNTEAFF

j_gene: TRBJ2-1
v_gene: TRBV29-1
CDR3aa: CSVGGGNNEQFF

j_gene: TRBJ2-7
v_gene: TRBV6-5
CDR3aa: CASRSGGGPEQYF

j_gene: TRBJ1-6
v_gene: TRBV25-1
CDR3aa: CASSAPRTGPPNSPLHF

j_gene: TRBJ1-1
v_gene: TRBV2
CDR3aa: CASSVETMNTEAFF

j_gene: TRBJ2-3
v_gene: TRBV5-4
CDR3aa: CASSRAVDTQYF

j_gene: TRBJ1-5
v_gene: TRBV18
CDR3aa: CASSPIVGTGKDQPQHF

j_gene: TRBJ2-5
v_gene: TRBV10-3
CDR3aa: CAISEAREQYF

j_gene: TRBJ2-1
v_gene: TRBV29-1
CDR3aa: CSGDGGWDNEQFF

j_gene: TRBJ1-1
v_gene: TRBV7-8
CDR3aa: CASSQNRESEAFF

j_gene: TRBJ1-1
v_gene: TRBV5-4
CDR3aa: CASSFGGGLRNTEAFF

j_gene: TRBJ1-3
v_gene: TRBV7-8
CDR3aa: CASSTGILSGNTIYF

j_gene: TRBJ2-5
v_gene: TRBV6-1
CDR3aa: CASSEARGGKETQYF

j_gene: TRBJ2-7
v_gene: TRBV5-1
CDR3aa: CASRVGASSYEQYF

j_gene: TRBJ2-1
v_gene: TRBV7-2
CDR3aa: CASNLEGPIQQFF

j_gene: TRBJ2-1
v_gene: TRBV7-6
CDR3aa: CASSPPGGVEQFF

j_gene: TRBJ1-1
v_gene: TRBV18
CDR3aa: CASSPEQGRGAFF

j_gene: TRBJ2-7
v_gene: TRBV5-4
CDR3aa: CASSLRGTAPYEQYF

j_gene: TRBJ2-2
v_gene: TRBV5-1
CDR3aa: CASGRSPTGELFF

j_gene: TRBJ1-1
v_gene: TRBV7-9
CDR3aa: CASSLISSLGSQAFF

j_gene: TRBJ1-1
v_gene: TRBV18
CDR3aa: CASSPTGTVAFRTEAFF